This is a list of T cell receptor beta chains from one sample in a study of neurological immune-mediated disorders. From the 5' RACE reads, TCRdb called clonotypes with MiXCR, one entry per CDR3 protein. The sample includes 20,000 to 30,000 distinct CDR3 sequences, 2% to 2.5% seen only once; the top ten take approximately 2.2%. Sequenced input: PBMCs. Receptor source: a woman aged 50 to 60 with multiple sclerosis. Each CDR3 is given with its conserved first and last residue. A D gene is named only where the DNA matches it firmly. Only part of the rows carry a size: once, few, many, or a class if the clone is expanded.

clone size | J gene | V gene | D gene | CDR3 protein | CDR3 DNA
many | TRBJ2-3 | TRBV20-1 | TRBD2 | CSARASGGRLTQYF | TGCAGTGCTAGAGCCAGCGGGGGGCGTCTTACGCAGTATTTT
many | TRBJ1-1 | TRBV6-5 | . | CASSAYREAFF | TGTGCCAGCAGCGCTTACAGGGAAGCTTTCTTT
many | TRBJ1-5 | TRBV2 | TRBD1 | CASRSDRAGSSQPQHF | TGTGCCAGCAGATCGGACAGGGCGGGTAGTAGTCAGCCCCAGCATTTT
many | TRBJ2-7 | TRBV19 | TRBD1 | CASSMTGLSYEQYF | TGTGCCAGTAGTATGACAGGGCTTTCATACGAGCAGTACTTC
many | TRBJ1-1 | TRBV25-1 | . | CASRMDGGGTEAFF | TGTGCCAGCAGGATGGACGGGGGGGGCACTGAAGCTTTCTTT
many | TRBJ2-4 | TRBV11-2 | . | CASSHTRENDIQYF | TGTGCCAGCAGCCATACCCGGGAGAACGACATTCAGTACTTC
many | TRBJ2-3 | TRBV7-2 | . | CASSSWDLRSDTQYF | TGTGCCAGCAGCTCTTGGGACCTCCGGTCAGATACGCAGTATTTT
many | TRBJ1-5 | TRBV7-9 | . | CASSNRDNQPQNF | TGTGCCAGCAGCAACAGGGACAATCAGCCCCAGAATTTT
few | TRBJ1-5 | TRBV27 | . | CASSLFGGNSNQPQHF | TGTGCCAGCAGTTTATTTGGCGGAAATAGCAATCAGCCCCAGCATTTT
many | TRBJ1-6 | TRBV20-1 | . | CSASPDPGSPLHF | TGCAGTGCTAGCCCCGACCCGGGATCACCCCTCCACTTT
many | TRBJ2-7 | TRBV5-8 | . | CASSQPQLRTAYEQYF | TGTGCCAGCAGCCAACCCCAACTTCGGACGGCCTACGAGCAGTACTTC
many | TRBJ1-2 | TRBV5-1 | . | CASSLSTAYGYTF | TGCGCCAGCAGCTTGTCGACAGCTTATGGCTACACCTTC
many | TRBJ1-2 | TRBV6-2/TRBV6-3 | TRBD1 | CASSPAGTGDHYGYTF | TGTGCCAGCAGTCCAGCCGGGACAGGGGATCACTATGGCTACACCTTC
many | TRBJ2-1 | TRBV20-1 | TRBD2 | CSAGTELAGSYNEQFF | TGCAGTGCTGGTACCGAACTAGCGGGCTCCTACAATGAGCAGTTCTTC
many | TRBJ2-7 | TRBV20-1 | TRBD1 | CSARDGTGVYEQYF | TGCAGTGCTAGAGATGGGACAGGGGTCTACGAGCAGTACTTC
. | TRBJ2-7 | TRBV5-1 | . | CASDGGTGSYEQYF | TGCGCCAGCGACGGGGGAACGGGGTCCTACGAGCAGTACTTC
medium-sized | TRBJ2-3 | TRBV20-1 | TRBD2 | CSARTREDTSF | TGCAGTGCTAGAACGCGGGAGGACACCTCCTTT
many | TRBJ2-5 | TRBV5-1 | . | CASSLGQATVGTQYF | TGCGCCAGCAGCTTGGGACAGGCAACGGTCGGGACCCAGTACTTC
many | TRBJ2-7 | TRBV3-1 | TRBD1 | CASSPRDRGEQYF | TGTGCCAGCAGCCCGCGGGACAGGGGAGAGCAGTACTTC
few | TRBJ2-6 | TRBV20-1 | . | CSASGTFSGANVLTF | TGCAGTGCTAGTGGGACTTTCTCTGGGGCCAACGTCCTGACTTTC
many | TRBJ1-5 | TRBV12-3/TRBV12-4 | . | CASSLSADQPQHF | TGTGCCAGCAGCTTATCGGCGGATCAGCCCCAGCATTTT
many | TRBJ1-1 | TRBV27 | . | CASTTGGEATEAFF | TGTGCCAGCACCACCGGGGGAGAGGCCACTGAAGCTTTCTTT
many | TRBJ2-5 | TRBV20-1 | TRBD1 | CSAWDRAETQYF | TGCAGTGCTTGGGACAGGGCAGAGACCCAGTACTTC
. | TRBJ1-1 | TRBV11-2 | . | CASSLAPNYEAFF | TGTGCCAGCAGCTTAGCCCCCAACTACGAAGCTTTCTTT